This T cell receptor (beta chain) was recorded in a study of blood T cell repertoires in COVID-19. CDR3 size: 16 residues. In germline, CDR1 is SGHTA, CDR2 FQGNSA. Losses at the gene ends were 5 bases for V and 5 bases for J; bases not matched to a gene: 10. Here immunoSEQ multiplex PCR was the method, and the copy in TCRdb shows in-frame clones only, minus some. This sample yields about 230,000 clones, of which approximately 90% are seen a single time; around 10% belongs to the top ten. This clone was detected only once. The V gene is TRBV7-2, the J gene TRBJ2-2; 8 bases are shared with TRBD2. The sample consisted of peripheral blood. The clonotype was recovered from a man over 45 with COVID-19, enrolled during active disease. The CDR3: CASSNRDGGDTGELFF. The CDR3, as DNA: TGTGCCAGCAGCAACCGGGACGGGGGGGATACCGGGGAGCTGTTTTTT.